The 29 T cell receptor beta chains below were found in one sample sequenced in a study of blood T cells in healthy people across ages. A J-beta primer mix and a sample-barcoded 5' primer were used in a second PCR of about 7 to 11 cycles. In TCRdb, the 5' RACE reads were re-called with MiXCR into one record per CDR3 protein. Seen here are 1.4 million to 1.5 million distinct CDR3 sequences, 42% observed once, and the top ten hold 7.9%. Input material: blood. These receptors all come from a woman aged 18 to 35 in good health.

The rearrangement uses TRBV10-3 and TRBJ1-3, with 10 bases lining up with TRBD1. The junction had 4 bases not matched to a gene; V was cut back by 5 bases and J by 6 bases. The CDR3 runs 14 residues. Per the germline V gene, CDR1 is ENHRY and CDR2 is SYGVKD. The CDR3 is CAISPGQGLNTIYF. The CDR3 coding sequence is TGTGCCATCAGTCCGGGACAGGGGCTAAACACCATATATTTT.

J is TRBJ2-3 and V is TRBV24-1; TRBD2 might be the D (6 bases). V lost 0 bases and J lost 2, with 8 bases in between. This CDR3 contains 15 residues. Per germline, CDR1 KGHDR and CDR2 SFDVKD. The CDR3 loop reads CATSDLAGITDTQYF. For the CDR3, the DNA is TGTGCCACCAGTGATTTGGCGGGGATCACAGATACGCAGTATTTT.

This chain joins TRBV9 and TRBJ2-1; the match to TRBD2 covers 9 bases. CDR1 SGDLS and CDR2 YYNGEE come from the germline V gene. The CDR3 is 13 amino acids. With 7 bases clipped from V and 7 bases from J, the junction kept 6 bases outside the gene matches. CDR3: CASSSGGWNEQFF. The CDR3 DNA reads as TGTGCCAGCTCCAGCGGGGGGTGGAATGAGCAGTTCTTC.

The table lists this clonotype with a few counts. The chain uses TRBV10-1 and TRBJ1-1, with a possible D match to TRBD1 (5 bases). The CDR3 has 14 residues. Germline values: CDR1 WNHNN, CDR2 SYGVQD (reference sequence). The V end was cut by 3 bases, the J end by 6 bases, with 14 bases between. The CDR3 region is CASSEEDGGAEAFF. The DNA of the CDR3 is TGCGCCAGCAGTGAAGAGGACGGAGGGGCTGAAGCTTTCTTT.

This clonotype was counted only a few times. Being one base from a much bigger clone, this may be a read error. This chain joins TRBV27 and TRBJ2-5; D is possibly TRBD1 (5 bases). The J call may be incorrect, as the DNA end agrees better with TRBJ2-1. Germline V gene lookup returns CDR1 MNHEY and CDR2 SMNVEV (reference sequence). This CDR3 is built from 13 residues. The CDR3 DNA reads as TGTGCCAGCAGTTTAAGGGGCCAAGAGACCCAGTTCTTC. Protein sequence: CASSLRGQETQFF.

The table lists this clonotype with many counts. V gene TRBV10-3 combines with J gene TRBJ2-7; TRBD2 is a possible D gene (6 bases). Trimming removed 4 bases from V and 2 bases from J, with 12 bases in between. The CDR3 is 14 residues long. CDR1 and CDR2 (germline): ENHRY, SYGVKD. In nucleotides, the CDR3 is TGTGCCATCAGTGGCGGGATAACCCCCTACGAGCAGTACTTC. Translation: CAISGGITPYEQYF.

CDR3 in amino acids: CASSLGGDNSPLHF. The CDR3 coding sequence is TGTGCCAGCAGTTTGGGGGGGGACAATTCACCCCTCCACTTT. J is TRBJ1-6 and V is TRBV27; D might be TRBD1 (5 bases). Germline CDR1 and CDR2: MNHEY and SMNVEV (reference sequence). V lost 3 bases, J lost 7 bases, and 10 bases lay in between. The CDR3 runs to 14 residues.

This clonotype was seen a few times. V is TRBV27 and J is TRBJ2-3, with 12 nucleotides matching TRBD2. J was trimmed by 1 base and V by 3 bases; bases with no gene match: 8. Germline V gene data show CDR1 as MNHEY and CDR2 as SMNVEV (reference sequence). The CDR3 has 18 amino acids. The CDR3, as DNA: TGTGCCAGCAGTTTGAGACTAGCGGGGGCCCATGGCACAGATACGCAGTATTTT. Its protein product is CASSLRLAGAHGTDTQYF.

This clonotype has more than one count but fewer than ten. J is TRBJ2-1 and V is TRBV27, with D perhaps assigned TRBD1 or TRBD2 (6 bases each). CDR1 is MNHEY, CDR2 SMNVEV, per germline (reference sequence). The CDR3 runs 16 residues. V lost 7 bases to trimming and J lost 5 bases, with 21 bases between them. The CDR3 protein is CASNKGGTSSDNEQFF. The CDR3 bases are TGTGCCAGCAATAAAGGGGGGACTTCGTCCGACAATGAGCAGTTCTTC.

This clonotype has only a few counts. The V and J genes are TRBV7-9 and TRBJ1-2; D gene uncertain. V lost 6 bases and J 4 bases, leaving 18 bases between the germline ends. Germline V gives CDR1 SEHNR, CDR2 FQNEAQ (reference sequence). This CDR3 is 15 amino acids long. The CDR3 DNA is TGTGCCAGCAGGCCATACGGGGAGAAGGGCTATGGCTACACCTTC. Translating gives CASRPYGEKGYGYTF.

This chain connects TRBV29-1 to TRBJ1-4; weak D call: TRBD1 (6 bases). There are 15 residues in the CDR3. Germline-derived CDR1 and CDR2 are SQVTM and ANQGSEA. V was shortened by 4 bases and J by 0 bases, with 12 bases between the two germline ends. The CDR3 nucleotides read TGCAGCGTTGTAGGGGGAGTTGCAACTAATGAAAAACTGTTTTTT. It translates to CSVVGGVATNEKLFF.

This clonotype has just a few counts. The CDR3 loop reads CATSSIADLYYEQYF. Here the CDR3 DNA reads TGTGCCACCAGCAGTATAGCGGACTTATACTACGAGCAGTACTTC. The chain recombines TRBV15 with TRBJ2-7, with TRBD2 as a possible D gene (6 bases). The V and J ends lost 3 bases and 3 bases respectively, with 15 bases between them. Germline loops: CDR1 LNHNV, CDR2 YYDKDF (reference sequence). The CDR3 loop spans 15 amino acids.

This chain connects TRBV20-1 to TRBJ1-2, with TRBD1 identical over 7 bases. The CDR3 contains 15 residues. The V gene end was trimmed by 3 bases and the J gene end by 2 bases; junction bases not matched to a gene: 9. The germline CDR1 and CDR2 sequences are DFQATT and SNEGSKA (reference sequence). The CDR3 coding sequence is TGCAGTGCTAGTAAGGGGGCAGGGGCGAACTATGGCTACACCTTC. Its protein is CSASKGAGANYGYTF.

The chain carries TRBV12-3 or TRBV12-4 and TRBJ1-2; D is ambiguous. The CDR3 contains 13 residues. V gave up 6 bases and J gave up 1 base, with 9 bases separating them. CDR3 region: CASSSGINYGYTF. The CDR3 region has the DNA TGTGCCAGCAGCTCGGGAATTAACTATGGCTACACCTTC.

The chain carries TRBV6-2 or TRBV6-3 and TRBJ1-2; unclear D gene. Germline values: CDR1 MNHEY, CDR2 SVGEGT. The V gene lost 6 bases and the J gene lost 3 bases, with 11 bases spanning the gap. This CDR3 is 13 amino acids long. The CDR3 DNA is TGTGCCAGCAGCCCCGGGTACCACTATGGCTACACCTTC. Its translation: CASSPGYHYGYTF.

This chain joins TRBV12-3 or TRBV12-4 and TRBJ2-5; D gene unclear. The CDR3 length is 13 residues. V was shortened by 6 bases and J by 0 bases, with 8 bases between the two germline ends. The CDR3 DNA follows: TGTGCCAGCAGGGGTTTGTACCAAGAGACCCAGTACTTC. Translating it yields CASRGLYQETQYF.

This clonotype was seen a few times. The chain combines TRBV7-9 with TRBJ2-7; D is tentatively TRBD1 or TRBD2 (5 bases each). The CDR3 has 14 amino acids. V shed 3 bases and J shed 5 bases, with 14 bases lying between them. The germline V gene encodes CDR1 SEHNR and CDR2 FQNEAQ (reference sequence). CDR3 sequence (DNA): TGTGCCAGCAGCTTTGGGGGACCTTTTAACGAGCAGTACTTC. Its translation is CASSFGGPFNEQYF.

The chain carries TRBV30 and TRBJ2-1; D is unclear. V gave up 1 base and J gave up 9 bases, with 10 bases separating them. The CDR3 is made up of 12 amino acids. Germline V gives CDR1 GTSNPN, CDR2 SVGIG (reference sequence). CDR3 sequence: CAWSGDYGEQFF. CDR3 nucleotide sequence: TGTGCCTGGAGTGGGGATTACGGTGAGCAGTTCTTC.

This chain uses TRBV7-2 with TRBJ2-7; 10 bases map to TRBD2. CDR3 length: 15 amino acids. Germline V lookup: CDR1 SGHTA, CDR2 FQGNSA. J lost 2 bases, V lost 5 bases, and 6 bases had no gene match. The CDR3 region has the DNA TGTGCCAGCAGCCGGGAAACTAGCGGGACCTACGAGCAGTACTTC. This encodes CASSRETSGTYEQYF.

This clonotype was observed a few times. The V call is TRBV6-5, the J call TRBJ1-5; D gene ambiguous. The CDR3 spans 15 residues. The V and J ends lost 0 bases and 5 bases respectively, with 11 bases between them. CDR1 is MNHEY, CDR2 SVGAGI, per germline. The CDR3 DNA sequence: TGTGCCAGCAGTTACTCCTGGGGAGCGGATCAGCCCCAGCATTTT. It encodes CASSYSWGADQPQHF.

This clonotype was observed once. Germline and junction disagree at one end, which may indicate a read error. V is TRBV11-2 and J is TRBJ2-3, with 12 bases that match TRBD2. Germline CDR1 SGHAT, CDR2 FQNNGV. The CDR3 is 16 residues long. The CDR3: CASSLALAGGPDMQYF. CDR3 coding DNA: TGTGCCAGCAGTTTAGCCCTAGCGGGGGGGCCAGATATGCAGTATTTT.

The V and J genes are TRBV14 and TRBJ2-6, with D perhaps matching TRBD1 (5 bases). The CDR3 extends over 15 amino acids. Trimming took off 8 bases at V and 2 bases at J, with 13 bases between the two ends. Germline V CDR1 and CDR2: SGHDN, FVKESK. The CDR3 spells CASGHQGAGANVLTF. The CDR3 DNA follows: TGTGCCAGCGGACATCAGGGCGCTGGGGCCAACGTCCTGACTTTC.

The rearrangement links TRBV28 to TRBJ2-3; D might be TRBD1 or TRBD2, each matching 6 bases. The V end lost 2 bases, the J end lost 5 bases, and 14 bases lay between the germline ends. This CDR3 contains 15 residues. Germline CDR1 is MDHEN and CDR2 is SYDVKM. For the CDR3, the DNA is TGTGCCAGCAGTTTAAGTTGGGGGGCGGGAGATACGCAGTATTTT. Encoded protein: CASSLSWGAGDTQYF.

The rearrangement uses TRBV5-1 and TRBJ2-5, with 7 bases aligning to TRBD1. From germline, CDR1 is SGHRS and CDR2 YFSETQ. The ends lost 1 base at V and 3 bases at J; junction bases unmatched: 12. This CDR3 comprises 17 residues. Written as DNA, the CDR3 is TGCGCCAGCAGCTTGCCCACAGGGACCGGGACAGAAGAGACCCAGTACTTC. As protein: CASSLPTGTGTEETQYF.

The J gene is TRBJ1-2, the V gene TRBV20-1, with TRBD1 matching over 8 bases. The germline gives CDR1 DFQATT, CDR2 SNEGSKA (reference sequence). CDR3 length equals 13 residues. V was pared by 2 bases and J by 8 bases, with 7 bases of the junction left unmatched. The CDR3 sequence is CSARRSGGGGYTF. The CDR3 coding sequence is TGCAGTGCTAGACGGTCAGGGGGCGGAGGCTACACCTTC.

The chain joins TRBV20-1 to TRBJ2-3; no firm D call. Germline values: CDR1 DFQATT, CDR2 SNEGSKA (reference sequence). The V gene lost 5 bases and the J gene lost 8 bases, with 11 bases spanning the gap. CDR3 length: 11 amino acids. In DNA, the CDR3 is TGCAGTGCTTCGATTGGTGGTACGCAGTATTTT. Its protein product is CSASIGGTQYF.

This clonotype was seen more than once but under ten times. As DNA, the CDR3 is TGTGCCAGCAGTCCCTTGGTGGCGGGGGGTTGGGATGAGCAGTTCTTC. Residues: CASSPLVAGGWDEQFF. The rearrangement links TRBV12-3 or TRBV12-4 to TRBJ2-1; TRBD2 matches at 8 bases. V was clipped by 5 bases and J by 8 bases; unmatched bases: 14. CDR3 length equals 16 residues.

The CDR3 DNA reads as TGCGCCAGCAGCTTGGCCTCAACTAGACCCCCCTACAATGAGCAGTACTTC. It codes for CASSLASTRPPYNEQYF. The chain recombines TRBV5-1 with TRBJ2-1; D is perhaps TRBD2 (5 bases). The J call may not be correct, given that the DNA end is closer to TRBJ2-7. The CDR3 is 17 residues long. Germline values: CDR1 SGHRS, CDR2 YFSETQ.

In this sample, this clonotype turned up a few times. The V call is TRBV7-6, the J call TRBJ2-1; D is undetermined. With 1 base removed from V and 0 bases from J, the gap between germline ends came to 10 bases. The germline V gene has CDR1 SGHVS and CDR2 FNYEAQ. This CDR3 contains 16 residues. CDR3 sequence: CASSLERASSYNEQFF. CDR3 bases: TGTGCCAGCAGCTTAGAAAGGGCTAGCTCCTACAATGAGCAGTTCTTC.